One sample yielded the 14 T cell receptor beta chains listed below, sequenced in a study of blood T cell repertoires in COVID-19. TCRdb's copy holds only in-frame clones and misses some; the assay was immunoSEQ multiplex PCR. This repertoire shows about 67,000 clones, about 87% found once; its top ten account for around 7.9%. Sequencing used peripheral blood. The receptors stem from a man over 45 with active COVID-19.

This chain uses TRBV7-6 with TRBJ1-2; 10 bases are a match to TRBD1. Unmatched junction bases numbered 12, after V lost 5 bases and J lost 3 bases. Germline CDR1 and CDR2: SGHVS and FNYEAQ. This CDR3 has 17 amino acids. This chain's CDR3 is CASSPPGTGVADYGYTF. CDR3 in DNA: TGTGCCAGCAGCCCGCCCGGGACAGGGGTTGCAGACTATGGCTACACCTTC.

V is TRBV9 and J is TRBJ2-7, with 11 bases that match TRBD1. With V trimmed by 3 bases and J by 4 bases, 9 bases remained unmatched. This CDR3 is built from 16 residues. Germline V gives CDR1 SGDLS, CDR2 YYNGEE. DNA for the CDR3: TGTGCCAGCAGCGCCCCCGGGACAGGGGGTAAGTACGAGCAGTACTTC. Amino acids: CASSAPGTGGKYEQYF.

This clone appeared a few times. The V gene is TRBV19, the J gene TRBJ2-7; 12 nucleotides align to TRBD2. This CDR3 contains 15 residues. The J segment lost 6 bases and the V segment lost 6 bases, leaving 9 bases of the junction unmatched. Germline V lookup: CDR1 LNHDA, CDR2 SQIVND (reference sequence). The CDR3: CASRPPSGGAGEQYF. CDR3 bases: TGTGCCAGTAGGCCACCTAGCGGGGGGGCCGGCGAGCAGTACTTC.

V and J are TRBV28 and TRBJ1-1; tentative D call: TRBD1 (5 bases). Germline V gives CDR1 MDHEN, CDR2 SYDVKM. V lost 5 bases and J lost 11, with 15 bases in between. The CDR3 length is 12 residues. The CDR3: CASSPNRAGAFF. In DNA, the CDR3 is TGTGCCAGCAGTCCCAACCGGGCAGGGGCTTTCTTT.

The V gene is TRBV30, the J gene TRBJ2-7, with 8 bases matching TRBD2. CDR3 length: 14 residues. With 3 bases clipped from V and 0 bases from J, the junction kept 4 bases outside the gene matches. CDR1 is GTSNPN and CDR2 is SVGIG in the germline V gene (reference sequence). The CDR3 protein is CAWSGGGTSYEQYF. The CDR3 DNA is TGTGCCTGGAGCGGCGGGGGGACCTCCTACGAGCAGTACTTC.

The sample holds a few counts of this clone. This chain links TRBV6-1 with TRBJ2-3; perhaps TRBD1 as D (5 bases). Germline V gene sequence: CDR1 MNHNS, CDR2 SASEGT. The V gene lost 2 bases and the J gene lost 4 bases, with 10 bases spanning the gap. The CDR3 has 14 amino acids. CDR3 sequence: CASSEWGWADTQYF. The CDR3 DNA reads TGTGCCAGCAGTGAATGGGGCTGGGCAGATACGCAGTATTTT.

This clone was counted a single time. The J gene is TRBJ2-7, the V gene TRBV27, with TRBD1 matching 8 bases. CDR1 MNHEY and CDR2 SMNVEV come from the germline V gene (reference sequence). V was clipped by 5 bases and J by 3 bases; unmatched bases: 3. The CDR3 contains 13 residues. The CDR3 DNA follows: TGTGCCAGCAGTGGCGACAGGGGCTACGAGCAGTACTTC. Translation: CASSGDRGYEQYF.

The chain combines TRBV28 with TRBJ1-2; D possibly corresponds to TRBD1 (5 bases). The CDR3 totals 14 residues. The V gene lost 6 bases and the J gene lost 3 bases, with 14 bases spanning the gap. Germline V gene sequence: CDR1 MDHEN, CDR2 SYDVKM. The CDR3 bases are TGTGCCAGCAGCCAGGCGGGGCAGGACTATGGCTACACCTTC. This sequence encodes CASSQAGQDYGYTF.

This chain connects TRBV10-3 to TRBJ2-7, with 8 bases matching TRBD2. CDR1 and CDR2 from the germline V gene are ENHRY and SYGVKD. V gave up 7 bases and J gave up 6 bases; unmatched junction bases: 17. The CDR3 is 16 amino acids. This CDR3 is CAIISSPTSELGEQYF. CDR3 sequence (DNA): TGTGCCATCATTAGTTCCCCGACTAGCGAGCTCGGCGAGCAGTACTTC.

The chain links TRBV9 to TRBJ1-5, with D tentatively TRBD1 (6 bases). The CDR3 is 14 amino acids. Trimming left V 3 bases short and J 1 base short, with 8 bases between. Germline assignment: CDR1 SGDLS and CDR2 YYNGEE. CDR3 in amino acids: CASSDQGSNQPQHF. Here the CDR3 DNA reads TGTGCCAGCAGCGACCAGGGGAGCAATCAGCCCCAGCATTTT.

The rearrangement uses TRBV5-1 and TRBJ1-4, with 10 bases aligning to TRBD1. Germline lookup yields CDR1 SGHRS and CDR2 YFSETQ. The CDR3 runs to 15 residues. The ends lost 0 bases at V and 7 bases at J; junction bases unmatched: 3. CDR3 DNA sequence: TGCGCCAGCAGCTTGGAGGGACAGGGGACTGAAAAACTGTTTTTT. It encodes CASSLEGQGTEKLFF.

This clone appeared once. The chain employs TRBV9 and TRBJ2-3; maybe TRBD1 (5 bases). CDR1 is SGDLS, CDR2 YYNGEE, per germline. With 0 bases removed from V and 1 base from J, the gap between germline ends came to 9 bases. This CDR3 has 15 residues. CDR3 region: CASSVGAGRTDTQYF. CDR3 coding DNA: TGTGCCAGCAGCGTAGGGGCAGGGCGCACAGATACGCAGTATTTT.

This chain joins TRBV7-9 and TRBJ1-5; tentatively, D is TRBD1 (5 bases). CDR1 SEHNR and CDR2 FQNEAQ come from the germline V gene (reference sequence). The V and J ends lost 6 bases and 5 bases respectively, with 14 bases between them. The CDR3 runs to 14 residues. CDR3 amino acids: CASSLDNRYQPQHF. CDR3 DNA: TGTGCCAGCAGTCTGGACAACCGCTATCAGCCCCAGCATTTT.

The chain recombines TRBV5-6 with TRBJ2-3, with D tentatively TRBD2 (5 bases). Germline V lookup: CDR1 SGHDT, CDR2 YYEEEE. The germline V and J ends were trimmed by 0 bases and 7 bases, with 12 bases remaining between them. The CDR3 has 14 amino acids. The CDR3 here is CASSLGTHQNTQYF. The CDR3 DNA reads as TGTGCCAGCAGCTTGGGGACTCACCAAAATACGCAGTATTTT.